This T cell receptor (beta chain) was sequenced during a study of low-dose radiotherapy and immunotherapy resistance in tumors. This clonotype was observed at least ten times. Per germline, CDR1 MNHEY and CDR2 SMNVEV (reference sequence). The CDR3 consists of 17 residues. V was pared by 5 bases and J by 0 bases, with 9 bases of the junction left unmatched. Time point of the sample: after trial treatment. Described treatment: LDRT plus nivolumab, ipilimumab, low-dose cyclophosphamide and aspirin (RACIN trial). With TRAV- and TRBV-specific primers, first-strand cDNA was made, covering the alpha and beta chains. A constant-region primer paired with the V-primer adapter amplified TCRs over approximately 19 PCR cycles. By in vitro transcription, the isolated mRNA was amplified. TCRdb ran MiXCR on the reads and lists one entry per CDR3 protein. The sample consists of just over 90,000 distinct CDR3 sequences, more than 20% of them appearing once.

This TCR derives from a female donor with ovarian cancer. Sequencing used PBMCs, obtained after low-dose radiotherapy plus immunotherapy. This chain uses TRBV27 with TRBJ2-1, with 8 bases identical to TRBD2. The CDR3 DNA follows: TGTGCCAGCAGTCTCCAACCCGGGACTAGCTCCTACAATGAGCAGTTCTTC. Translated: CASSLQPGTSSYNEQFF.